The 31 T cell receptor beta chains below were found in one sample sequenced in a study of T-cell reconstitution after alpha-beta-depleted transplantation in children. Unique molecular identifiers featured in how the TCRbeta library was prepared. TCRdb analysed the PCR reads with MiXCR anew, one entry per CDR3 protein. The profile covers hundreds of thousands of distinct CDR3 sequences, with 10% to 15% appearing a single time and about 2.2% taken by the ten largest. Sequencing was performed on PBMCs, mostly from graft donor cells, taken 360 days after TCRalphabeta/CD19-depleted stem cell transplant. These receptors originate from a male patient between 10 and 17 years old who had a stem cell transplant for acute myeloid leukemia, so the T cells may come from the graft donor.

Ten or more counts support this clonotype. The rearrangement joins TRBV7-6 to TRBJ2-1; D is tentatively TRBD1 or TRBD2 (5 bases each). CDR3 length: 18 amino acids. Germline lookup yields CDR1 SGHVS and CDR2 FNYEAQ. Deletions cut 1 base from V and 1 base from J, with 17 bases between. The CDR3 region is CASSLVGPQRVSYNEQFF. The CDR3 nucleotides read TGTGCCAGCAGCTTAGTGGGACCGCAAAGGGTTTCCTACAATGAGCAGTTCTTC.

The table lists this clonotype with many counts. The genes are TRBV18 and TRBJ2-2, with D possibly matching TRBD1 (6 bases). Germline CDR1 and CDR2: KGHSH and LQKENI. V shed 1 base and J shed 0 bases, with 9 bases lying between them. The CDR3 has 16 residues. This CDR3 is CASSPLGGSNTGELFF. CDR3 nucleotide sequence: TGTGCCAGCTCACCACTAGGGGGATCGAACACCGGGGAGCTGTTTTTT.

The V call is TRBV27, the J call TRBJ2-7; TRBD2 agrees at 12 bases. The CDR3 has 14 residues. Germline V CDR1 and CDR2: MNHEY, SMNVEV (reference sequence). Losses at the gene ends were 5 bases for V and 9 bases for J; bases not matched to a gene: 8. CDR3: CASSPRLAGAWQYF. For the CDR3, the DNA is TGTGCCAGCAGTCCCCGACTAGCGGGAGCTTGGCAGTACTTC.

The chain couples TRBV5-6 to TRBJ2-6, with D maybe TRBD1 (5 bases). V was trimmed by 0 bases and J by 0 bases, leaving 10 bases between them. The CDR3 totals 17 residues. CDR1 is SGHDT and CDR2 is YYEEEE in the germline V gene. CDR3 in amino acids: CASSLGRGRSGANVLTF. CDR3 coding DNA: TGTGCCAGCAGCTTGGGAAGGGGCCGCTCTGGGGCCAACGTCCTGACTTTC.

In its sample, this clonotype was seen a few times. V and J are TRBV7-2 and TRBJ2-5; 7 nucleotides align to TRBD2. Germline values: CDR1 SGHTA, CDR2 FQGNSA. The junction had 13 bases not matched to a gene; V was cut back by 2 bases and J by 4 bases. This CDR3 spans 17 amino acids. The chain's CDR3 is CASSLRGAGSRRETQYF. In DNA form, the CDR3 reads TGTGCCAGCAGCTTACGGGGAGCGGGATCGAGACGAGAGACCCAGTACTTC. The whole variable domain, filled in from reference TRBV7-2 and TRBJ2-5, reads GAGVSQSPSNKVTEKGKDVELRCDPISGHTALYWYRQSLGQGLEFLIYFQGNSAPDKSGLPSDRFSAERTGGSVSTLTIQRTQQEDSAVYLCASSLRGAGSRRETQYFGPGTRLLVL.

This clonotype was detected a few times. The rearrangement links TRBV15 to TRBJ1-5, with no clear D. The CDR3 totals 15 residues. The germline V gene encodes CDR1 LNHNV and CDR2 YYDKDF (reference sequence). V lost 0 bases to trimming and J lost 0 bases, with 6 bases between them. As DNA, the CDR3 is TGTGCCACCAGCAGAGAGCCTTATAGCAATCAGCCCCAGCATTTT. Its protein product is CATSREPYSNQPQHF. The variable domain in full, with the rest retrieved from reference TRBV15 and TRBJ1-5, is DAMVIQNPRYQVTQFGKPVTLSCSQTLNHNVMYWYQQKSSQAPKLLFHYYDKDFNNEADTPDNFQSRRPNTSFCFLDIRSPGLGDTAMYLCATSREPYSNQPQHFGDGTRLSIL.

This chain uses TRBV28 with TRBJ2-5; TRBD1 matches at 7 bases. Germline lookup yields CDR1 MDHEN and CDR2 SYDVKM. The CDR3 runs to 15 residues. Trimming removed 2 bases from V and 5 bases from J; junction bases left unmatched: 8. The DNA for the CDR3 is TGTGCCAGCAGTTTACGGACAGGAGTCGTGGAGACCCAGTACTTC. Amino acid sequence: CASSLRTGVVETQYF.

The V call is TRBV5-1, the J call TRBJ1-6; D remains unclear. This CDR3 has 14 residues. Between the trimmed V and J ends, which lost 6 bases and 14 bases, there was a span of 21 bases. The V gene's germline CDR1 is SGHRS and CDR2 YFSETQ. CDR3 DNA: TGCGCCAGCAACGAGGACGGACTTTTGAGGGCCCTCCACTTT. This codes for CASNEDGLLRALHF.

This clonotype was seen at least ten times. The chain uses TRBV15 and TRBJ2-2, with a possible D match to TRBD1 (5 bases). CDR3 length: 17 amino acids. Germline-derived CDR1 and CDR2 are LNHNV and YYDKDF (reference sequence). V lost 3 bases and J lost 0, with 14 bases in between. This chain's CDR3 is CATSSGGAATNTGELFF. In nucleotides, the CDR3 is TGTGCCACCAGCAGCGGTGGGGCAGCGACGAACACCGGGGAGCTGTTTTTT.

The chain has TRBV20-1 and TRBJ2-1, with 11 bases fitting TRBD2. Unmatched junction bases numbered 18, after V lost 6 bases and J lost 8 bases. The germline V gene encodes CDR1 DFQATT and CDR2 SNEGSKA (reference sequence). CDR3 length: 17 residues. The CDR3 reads CSALLVGPSGRFHEQFF. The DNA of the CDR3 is TGCAGTGCCCTCCTAGTGGGTCCTAGCGGGAGGTTCCATGAGCAGTTCTTC.

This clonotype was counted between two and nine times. In DNA, the CDR3 is TGTGCCAGCAGCCAGGGGAGGGCGATCAACGAGCAGTACTTC. Its translation is CASSQGRAINEQYF. The V and J genes are TRBV3-1 and TRBJ2-7; 7 bases line up with TRBD2. CDR1 is LGHDT and CDR2 is YNNKEL in the germline V gene (reference sequence). With V trimmed by 3 bases and J by 5 bases, 7 bases remained unmatched. The CDR3 covers 14 residues.

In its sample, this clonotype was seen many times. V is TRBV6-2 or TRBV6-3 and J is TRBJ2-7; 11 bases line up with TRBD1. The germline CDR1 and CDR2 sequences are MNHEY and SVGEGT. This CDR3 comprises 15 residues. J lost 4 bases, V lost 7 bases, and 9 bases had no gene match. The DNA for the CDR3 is TGTGCCAGCATCCCCCGGGACAGGGGGAGATACGAGCAGTACTTC. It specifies CASIPRDRGRYEQYF.

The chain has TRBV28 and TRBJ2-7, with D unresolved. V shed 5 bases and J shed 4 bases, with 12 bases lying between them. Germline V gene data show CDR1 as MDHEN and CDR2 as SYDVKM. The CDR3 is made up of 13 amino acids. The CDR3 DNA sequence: TGTGCCAGCAGTCCCAACACGGATTACGAGCAGTACTTC. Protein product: CASSPNTDYEQYF.

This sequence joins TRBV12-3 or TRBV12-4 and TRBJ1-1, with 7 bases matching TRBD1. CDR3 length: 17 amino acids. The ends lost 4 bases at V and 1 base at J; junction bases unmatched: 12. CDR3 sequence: CASSYKISGQRNTEAFF. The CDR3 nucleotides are TGTGCCAGCAGTTATAAAATCTCGGGACAGAGGAACACTGAAGCTTTCTTT.

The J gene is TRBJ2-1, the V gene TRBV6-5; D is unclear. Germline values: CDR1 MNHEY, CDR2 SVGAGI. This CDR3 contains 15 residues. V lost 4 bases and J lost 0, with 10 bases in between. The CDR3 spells CASSLHLGSYNEQFF. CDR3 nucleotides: TGTGCCAGCAGTTTGCACCTCGGCTCCTACAATGAGCAGTTCTTC.

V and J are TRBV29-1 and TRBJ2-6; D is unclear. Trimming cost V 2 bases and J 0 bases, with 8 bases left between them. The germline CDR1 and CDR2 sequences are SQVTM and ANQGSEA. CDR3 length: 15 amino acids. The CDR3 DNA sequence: TGCAGCGTTGAAATAGGGTTCTCTGGGGCCAACGTCCTGACTTTC. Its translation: CSVEIGFSGANVLTF.

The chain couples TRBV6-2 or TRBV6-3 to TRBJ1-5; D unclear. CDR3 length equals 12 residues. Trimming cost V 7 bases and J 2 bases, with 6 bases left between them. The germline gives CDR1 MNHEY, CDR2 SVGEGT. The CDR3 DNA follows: TGTGCCAGCACTCAGGGCAATCAGCCCCAGCATTTT. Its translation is CASTQGNQPQHF.

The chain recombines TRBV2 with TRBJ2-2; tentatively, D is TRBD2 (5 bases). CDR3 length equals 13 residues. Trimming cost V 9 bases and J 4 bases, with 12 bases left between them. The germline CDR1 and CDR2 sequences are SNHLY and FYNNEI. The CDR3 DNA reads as TGTGCCAGTCAGATAACTAGCACCGGGGAGCTGTTTTTT. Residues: CASQITSTGELFF.

The DNA of the CDR3 is TGTGCCAGCAGCCGGACAGAAAAACTGTTTTTT. Encoded protein: CASSRTEKLFF. The chain is built from TRBV7-9 and TRBJ1-4; D possibly corresponds to TRBD1 (5 bases). CDR3 size: 11 residues. The V gene lost 5 bases and the J gene lost 8 bases, with 6 bases spanning the gap. Germline V gives CDR1 SEHNR, CDR2 FQNEAQ (reference sequence). Complete variable domain (other parts from reference TRBV7-9 and TRBJ1-4): DTGVSQNPRHKITKRGQNVTFRCDPISEHNRLYWYRQTLGQGPEFLTYFQNEAQLEKSRLLSDRFSAERPKGSFSTLEIQRTEQGDSAMYLCASSRTEKLFFGSGTQLSVL.

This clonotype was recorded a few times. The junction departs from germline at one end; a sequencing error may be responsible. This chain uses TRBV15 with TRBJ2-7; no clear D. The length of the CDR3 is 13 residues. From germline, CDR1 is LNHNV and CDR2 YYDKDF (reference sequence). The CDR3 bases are TGTGCCACCAGCCGAGAGTTGGGGTACGAGCAGTACTTC. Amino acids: CATSRELGYEQYF. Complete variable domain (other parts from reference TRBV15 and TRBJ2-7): DAMVIQNPRYQVTQFGKPVTLSCSQTLNHNVMYWYQQKSSQAPKLLFHYYDKDFNNEADTPDNFQSRRPNTSFCFLDIRSPGLGDTAMYLCATSRELGYEQYFGPGTRLTVT.

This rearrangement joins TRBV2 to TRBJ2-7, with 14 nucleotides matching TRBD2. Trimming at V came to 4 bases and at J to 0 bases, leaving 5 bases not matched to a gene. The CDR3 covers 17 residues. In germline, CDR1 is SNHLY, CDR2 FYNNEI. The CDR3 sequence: CASSGPGTSGSSYEQYF. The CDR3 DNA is TGTGCCAGCAGTGGGCCGGGGACTAGCGGGAGCTCCTACGAGCAGTACTTC.

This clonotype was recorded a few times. The CDR3 spells CASSPRDRGQNEQYF. The CDR3 bases are TGTGCCAGCAGCCCCCGGGACAGGGGGCAAAACGAGCAGTACTTC. This rearrangement joins TRBV7-2 to TRBJ2-7; 12 bases fit TRBD1. In germline, CDR1 is SGHTA, CDR2 FQGNSA. The CDR3 contains 15 residues. V trimming: 5 bases; J trimming: 5 bases; junction bases outside the gene matches: 7. Filled out from reference TRBV7-2 and TRBJ2-7, the complete variable domain reads GAGVSQSPSNKVTEKGKDVELRCDPISGHTALYWYRQSLGQGLEFLIYFQGNSAPDKSGLPSDRFSAERTGGSVSTLTIQRTQQEDSAVYLCASSPRDRGQNEQYFGPGTRLTVT.

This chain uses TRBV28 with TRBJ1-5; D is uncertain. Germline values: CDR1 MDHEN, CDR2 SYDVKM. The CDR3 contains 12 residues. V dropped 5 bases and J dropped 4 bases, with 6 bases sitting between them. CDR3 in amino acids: CASSPLNQPQHF. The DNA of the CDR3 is TGTGCCAGCAGTCCTCTTAATCAGCCCCAGCATTTT. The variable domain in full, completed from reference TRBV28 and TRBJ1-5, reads DVKVTQSSRYLVKRTGEKVFLECVQDMDHENMFWYRQDPGLGLRLIYFSYDVKMKEKGDIPEGYSVSREKKERFSLILESASTNQTSMYLCASSPLNQPQHFGDGTRLSIL.

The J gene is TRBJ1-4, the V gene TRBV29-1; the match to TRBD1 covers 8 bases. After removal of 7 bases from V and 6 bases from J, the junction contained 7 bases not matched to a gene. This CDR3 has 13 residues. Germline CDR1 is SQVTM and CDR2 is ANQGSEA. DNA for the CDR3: TGCAGCGGCTGGACAGGGTCCGATGAAAAACTGTTTTTT. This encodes CSGWTGSDEKLFF.

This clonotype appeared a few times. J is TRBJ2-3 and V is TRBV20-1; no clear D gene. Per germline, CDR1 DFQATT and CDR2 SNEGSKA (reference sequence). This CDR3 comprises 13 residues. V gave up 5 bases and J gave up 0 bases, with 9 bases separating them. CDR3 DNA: TGCAGTGCTGGACGCATAAGCACAGATACGCAGTATTTT. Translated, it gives CSAGRISTDTQYF.

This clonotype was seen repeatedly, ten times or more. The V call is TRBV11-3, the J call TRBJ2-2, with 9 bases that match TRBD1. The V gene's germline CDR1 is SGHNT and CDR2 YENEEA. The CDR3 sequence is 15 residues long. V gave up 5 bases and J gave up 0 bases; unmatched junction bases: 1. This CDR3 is CASSRQGANTGELFF. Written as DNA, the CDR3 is TGTGCCAGCAGCCGACAGGGGGCGAACACCGGGGAGCTGTTTTTT. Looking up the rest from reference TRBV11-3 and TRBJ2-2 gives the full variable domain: EAGVVQSPRYKIIEKKQPVAFWCNPISGHNTLYWYLQNLGQGPELLIRYENEEAVDDSQLPKDRFSAERLKGVDSTLKIQPAELGDSAVYLCASSRQGANTGELFFGEGSRLTVL.

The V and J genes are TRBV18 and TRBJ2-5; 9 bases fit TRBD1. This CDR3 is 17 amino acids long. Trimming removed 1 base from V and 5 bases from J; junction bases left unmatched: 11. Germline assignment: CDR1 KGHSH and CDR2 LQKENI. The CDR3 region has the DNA TGTGCCAGCTCACCACGCTGGGACAGGGAGGAACAGGAGACCCAGTACTTC. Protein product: CASSPRWDREEQETQYF.

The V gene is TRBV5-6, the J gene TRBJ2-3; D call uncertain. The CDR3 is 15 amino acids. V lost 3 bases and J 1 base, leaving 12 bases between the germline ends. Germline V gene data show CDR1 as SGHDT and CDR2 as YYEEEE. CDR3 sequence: CASSSRVSGTDTQYF. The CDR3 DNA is TGTGCCAGCAGCTCCCGTGTGAGTGGCACAGATACGCAGTATTTT.

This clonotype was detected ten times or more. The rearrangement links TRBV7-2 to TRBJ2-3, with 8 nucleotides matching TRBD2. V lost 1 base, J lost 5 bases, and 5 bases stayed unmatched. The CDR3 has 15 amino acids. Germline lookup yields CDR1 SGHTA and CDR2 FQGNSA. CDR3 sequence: CASSLGQRERDTQYF. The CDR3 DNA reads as TGTGCCAGCAGCTTAGGGCAGCGGGAGAGAGATACGCAGTATTTT.

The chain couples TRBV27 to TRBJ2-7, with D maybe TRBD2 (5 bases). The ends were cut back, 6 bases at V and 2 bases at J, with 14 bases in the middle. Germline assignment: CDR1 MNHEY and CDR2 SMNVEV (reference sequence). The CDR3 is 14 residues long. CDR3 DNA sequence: TGTGCCAGCAGCCCGCGGACTGTTGCCTACGAGCAGTACTTC. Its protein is CASSPRTVAYEQYF.

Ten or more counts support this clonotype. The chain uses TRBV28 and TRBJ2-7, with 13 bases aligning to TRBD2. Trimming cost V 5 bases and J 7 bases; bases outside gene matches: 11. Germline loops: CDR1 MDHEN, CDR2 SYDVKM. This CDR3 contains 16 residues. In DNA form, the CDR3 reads TGTGCCAGCAGTGCCTATGGACTAGCGGGAGTAAAAGAGCAGTACTTC. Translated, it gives CASSAYGLAGVKEQYF.